This TCR beta chain originates from a study of T-cell reconstitution after alpha-beta-depleted transplantation in children. Unique molecular identifiers were built into the TCRbeta library. Each CDR3 protein gets one entry after TCRdb re-called the PCR reads with MiXCR. The sample gives about 830,000 distinct CDR3 sequences, 16% of which show up once; roughly 5% is in the top ten. V was pared by 2 bases and J by 0 bases, with 9 bases of the junction left unmatched. In germline, CDR1 is SGHRS, CDR2 YFSETQ. The CDR3 length is 18 residues. Source: PBMCs, mostly from graft donor cells, taken 360 days after TCRalphabeta/CD19-depleted stem cell transplant. The receptor was isolated from a male patient between 5 and 17 years old who had a stem cell transplant for acute lymphoblastic leukemia, so the T cells may come from the graft donor. The genes are TRBV5-1 and TRBJ2-7, with 12 nucleotides matching TRBD2. CDR3 residues: CASSFLTSGSPSSYEQYF. The DNA of the CDR3 is TGCGCCAGCAGCTTCCTGACTAGCGGGAGCCCCAGCTCCTACGAGCAGTACTTC. The variable domain in full, with the rest retrieved from reference TRBV5-1 and TRBJ2-7, is KAGVTQTPRYLIKTRGQQVTLSCSPISGHRSVSWYQQTPGQGLQFLFEYFSETQRNKGNFPGRFSGRQFSNSRSEMNVSTLELGDSALYLCASSFLTSGSPSSYEQYFGPGTRLTVT.